Listed below are T cell receptor beta chains from one sample, sequenced in a study of T cells after yellow fever vaccination. TCRdb reprocessed the 5' RACE reads with MiXCR, giving one entry per CDR3 protein. The table has hundreds of thousands of distinct CDR3 sequences, around 20% seen once. The source was PBMCs, collected before the yellow fever booster vaccination. These receptor sequences come from a man aged 18-30 years who received the YFV17D yellow fever vaccine. CDR3s include the opening cysteine and the closing phenylalanine or tryptophan. D genes are given only for firm matches. Size tells how often a clone was seen (once, few, many) or the class of an expanded clone, and some rows leave it out.

TRBV6-2/TRBV6-3	TRBD1	-	TRBJ1-1	TGTGCCAGCAGTTACCCCGGGCAGGGGGTAAACATGAACACTGAAGCTTTCTTT	CASSYPGQGVNMNTEAFF
TRBV5-1	TRBD1	-	TRBJ2-7	TGCGCCAGCAGCTTGGGGGACAGGGAATACTACGAGCAGTACTTC	CASSLGDREYYEQYF
TRBV12-3/TRBV12-4	TRBD1	few	TRBJ2-5	TGTGCCAGCAGGCACAGGGGATTGGAGACCCAGTACTTC	CASRHRGLETQYF
TRBV9	-	-	TRBJ2-7	TGTGCCAGCAGCGTAGATGGGACGGCTACCTACGAGCAGTACTTC	CASSVDGTATYEQYF
TRBV25-1	-	once	TRBJ2-5	TGTGCCAGCAGCGGTCAGGTGGCCCAGTACTTC	CASSGQVAQYF
TRBV6-5	-	-	TRBJ1-5	TGTGCCAGCAGTACAGGGCTGGGTCAGCCCCAGCATTTT	CASSTGLGQPQHF
TRBV7-2	TRBD1	-	TRBJ1-2	TGTGCCAGCAGCCCACGGAGGACAGGGGGGGGGTATGGCTACACCTTC	CASSPRRTGGGYGYTF
TRBV6-5	-	-	TRBJ1-4	TGTGCCAGCAGTTACTCGGGTGAAAAACTGTTTTTT	CASSYSGEKLFF
TRBV5-1	-	-	TRBJ2-3	TGCGCCAGCAGCTTGGTCCCAGGCTCGGATACGCAGTATTTT	CASSLVPGSDTQYF
TRBV4-1	-	few	TRBJ2-7	TGCGCCAGCAGCCACGGCGTGGGGGGGCCACACGAGCAGTACTTC	CASSHGVGGPHEQYF
TRBV24-1	-	few	TRBJ2-5	TGTGCCACCAGTGACCCCGGGGCAGGGGCAGGAGAGACCCAGTACTTC	CATSDPGAGAGETQYF
TRBV5-1	-	-	TRBJ2-1	TGCGCCAGCAGCTGGACAACCTACAATGAGCAGTTCTTC	CASSWTTYNEQFF
TRBV5-1	-	few	TRBJ1-1	TGCGCCAGCAGACAGGTTTATAAGAACACTGAAGCTTTCTTT	CASRQVYKNTEAFF
TRBV29-1	-	-	TRBJ1-5	TGCAGCGTGGGGGACCTGGGCAATCAGCCCCAGCATTTT	CSVGDLGNQPQHF
TRBV30	-	few	TRBJ2-1	TGTGCCTGGAGTCATACAAATTACAATGAGCAGTTCTTC	CAWSHTNYNEQFF
TRBV28	-	few	TRBJ2-1	TGTGCCAGCTCGGACTGGGGACAATCCTACAATGAGCAGTTCTTC	CASSDWGQSYNEQFF
TRBV12-3/TRBV12-4	TRBD1	many	TRBJ2-3	TGTGCCAGCAGTTTAGACAGGGGGCACACAGATACGCAGTATTTT	CASSLDRGHTDTQYF
TRBV7-3	-	-	TRBJ1-2	TGTGCCAGCAGTCCCAACCCGTCCTCCTCTGGCTACACCTTC	CASSPNPSSSGYTF
TRBV9	TRBD1	-	TRBJ2-2	TGTGCCAGCAGCCCCGAGGGACAGTATAGTACCGGGGAGCTGTTTTTT	CASSPEGQYSTGELFF
TRBV12-3/TRBV12-4	-	-	TRBJ2-5	TGTGCCAGCAGTTTTAAAGGGAGAGGGCTCCTGGCGGAGACCCAGTACTTC	CASSFKGRGLLAETQYF
TRBV20-1	TRBD1	-	TRBJ1-2	TGCAGTGCCGCCACCGGGACAGGGGGGAAAAATGGCTACACCTTC	CSAATGTGGKNGYTF
TRBV7-9	TRBD2	-	TRBJ2-1	TGTGCCAGCAGCTTAGCGAGACTAGCGGGGGGGAATGAGCAGTTCTTC	CASSLARLAGGNEQFF
TRBV6-5	TRBD2	few	TRBJ2-5	TGTGCCAGCAGTTACGACCGGTCTAGCGGGGGCCCAGGGACCCAGTACTTC	CASSYDRSSGGPGTQYF
TRBV18	-	-	TRBJ1-1	TGTGCCAGCTCACCGGAATCAGGGGTCACTGAAGCTTTCTTT	CASSPESGVTEAFF
TRBV21-1	-	-	TRBJ1-1	TGTGCCAGCAGCACCCGACAGGAGTTGAACACTGAAGCTTTCTTT	CASSTRQELNTEAFF
TRBV20-1	TRBD1	-	TRBJ1-2	TGCAGTGCTACAGGGGGCTATGGCTACACCTTC	CSATGGYGYTF
TRBV28	-	many	TRBJ2-5	TGTGCCAGCAGTTTAAGGGAGGAGACCCAGTACTTC	CASSLREETQYF
TRBV10-3	-	-	TRBJ2-3	TGTGCCATCAGTGAGCCTACTACGGGGGCTGTCGCTGGCACAGATACGCAGTATTTT	CAISEPTTGAVAGTDTQYF
TRBV4-1	-	-	TRBJ2-3	TGCGCCAGCAGCCAAGAAGGGTTGACGCAGTATTTT	CASSQEGLTQYF
TRBV7-9	TRBD1	few	TRBJ1-2	TGTGCCAGCAGCCCCGGGACAGGGGCCGTGTGGGGCTACACCTTC	CASSPGTGAVWGYTF
TRBV11-2	-	few	TRBJ1-1	TGTGCCAGCAGCCAATGGGCTGAAGCTTTCTTT	CASSQWAEAFF